In this sample, the clone carrying this T cell receptor beta chain turned up a few times. The sample's time point: blood at routine non-recurrence follow-up after resection. Material for sequencing was whole RNA from tumor, nontumor lung or frozen PBMC, left unsorted. Each CDR3 protein gets one entry after TCRdb re-called the 5' RACE reads with MiXCR. The repertoire has roughly 120,000 distinct CDR3 sequences, less than 14% of them found once; the top ten carry 20% to 30%. The record originates from a study of spatial heterogeneity in lung cancer. Turning to the study itself: Donors were some 72 untreated early-stage non-small cell lung cancer patients. When available, follow-up PBMC samples taken a median of roughly 26 months after resection were sequenced. Detected beta-chain sequences consistently exceeded alpha-chain sequences.

Germline V gene lookup returns CDR1 SGHAT and CDR2 FQDESV (reference sequence). V trimming: 2 bases; J trimming: 5 bases; junction bases outside the gene matches: 3. There are 16 residues in the CDR3. The rearrangement links TRBV11-1 to TRBJ2-2; 12 bases are shared with TRBD2. Sequences were derived from PBMCs, sampled at follow-up. The TCR originated in a female donor with early-stage non-small cell lung cancer. DNA of the CDR3: TGTGCCAGCAGCTTACGACTAGCGGGAGAAACCGGGGAGCTGTTTTTT. As protein: CASSLRLAGETGELFF.